This TCR beta chain was identified in a study of control samples from healthy donors and cancer patients. CDR3 size: 15 residues. Trimming at V came to 5 bases and at J to 4 bases, leaving 6 bases not matched to a gene. Germline values: CDR1 SEHNR, CDR2 FQNEAQ (reference sequence). Produced via immunoSEQ multiplex PCR; TCRdb's table is partial and in-frame only. The profile shows 100,000 to 150,000 clones, about 90% of them singletons. This rearrangement joins TRBV7-9 to TRBJ2-2, with 8 bases aligning to TRBD2. The source material was PBMCs. The receptor comes from a man aged 45-65 years with head and neck cancer. CDR3 in DNA: TGTGCCAGCAGCGTTGGACTAGCTGGCACCGGGGAGCTGTTTTTT. This sequence encodes CASSVGLAGTGELFF.